The 10 T cell receptor beta chains given below trace back to one sample, sequenced in a study of T cell repertoires in cytomegalovirus infection. TCRdb analysed the reads with MiXCR anew, one entry per CDR3 protein. The sample lists just over 300,000 distinct CDR3 sequences, under 20% occurring once. The sample was PBMCs. The source of these receptors is a human donor in good health (CMV status not recorded). Some clones in this sample may be carry-over from other donors' samples.

The chain recombines TRBV28 with TRBJ1-3; the D gene is possibly TRBD1 (5 bases). The CDR3 runs to 18 residues. V lost 9 bases and J 0 bases, leaving 24 bases between the germline ends. Per germline, CDR1 MDHEN and CDR2 SYDVKM. The chain's CDR3 is CARFCHRFGGSSGNTIYF. The DNA of the CDR3 is TGTGCCAGATTCTGCCACAGGTTCGGGGGATCCTCTGGAAACACCATATATTTT.

This clonotype was seen many times. The rearrangement joins TRBV4-2 to TRBJ1-2; 8 bases are shared with TRBD1. The germline V gene encodes CDR1 LGHNA and CDR2 YNFKEQ. The CDR3 is made up of 15 amino acids. The junction had 4 bases not matched to a gene; V was cut back by 1 base and J by 3 bases. This chain's CDR3 is CASSQGTGIDYGYTF. CDR3 DNA sequence: TGTGCCAGCAGCCAAGGGACAGGGATAGACTATGGCTACACCTTC.

This clonotype was seen ten or more times. This chain uses TRBV7-9 with TRBJ2-2; 7 bases are shared with TRBD1. There are 14 residues in the CDR3. Germline CDR1 is SEHNR and CDR2 is FQNEAQ (reference sequence). J gave up 3 bases and V 6 bases, and 4 bases lay outside the gene matches. This CDR3 reads CASSRQGYTGELFF. The CDR3 coding sequence is TGTGCCAGCAGTCGACAGGGTTACACCGGGGAGCTGTTTTTT.

The gene calls are TRBV20-1 and TRBJ1-1; D may be TRBD1 (6 bases). The CDR3 spans 12 residues. Germline CDR1 and CDR2: DFQATT and SNEGSKA (reference sequence). The ends were cut back, 6 bases at V and 1 base at J, with 9 bases in the middle. The CDR3 DNA reads as TGCAGTGCAATGGGACAGAACACTGAAGCTTTCTTT. Its translation is CSAMGQNTEAFF.

A few counts support this clonotype. The chain carries TRBV6-2 or TRBV6-3 and TRBJ2-1; a possible D gene is TRBD2 (7 bases). Trimming shortened V by 4 bases and J by 0 bases, and 16 bases separated the two germline ends. The CDR3 extends over 17 amino acids. CDR1 and CDR2 (germline): MNHEY, SVGEGT. For the CDR3, the DNA is TGTGCCAGCAGTTCCGATGGGGGGGCGAACTCCTACAATGAGCAGTTCTTC. As protein: CASSSDGGANSYNEQFF.

The CDR3 nucleotides are TGTGCCAGCAGTGACCCCTCCCGCCTTGGGGCCAACGTCCTGACTTTC. This encodes CASSDPSRLGANVLTF. The rearrangement links TRBV25-1 to TRBJ2-6, with no clear D. From germline, CDR1 is MGHDK and CDR2 SYGVNS. Trimming removed 3 bases from V and 3 bases from J, with 12 bases in between. There are 16 residues in the CDR3.

Points on this clonotype: One junction end does not reproduce the germline sequence, and a read error may be involved. The chain combines TRBV19 with TRBJ1-5; unclear D gene. Germline lookup yields CDR1 LNHDA and CDR2 SQIVND (reference sequence). This CDR3 has 15 residues. This chain's CDR3 is CASSIDQGRNQPQLF. CDR3 in DNA: TGTGCCAGTAGTATAGATCAAGGAAGAAATCAGCCCCAGCTTTTT.

This clonotype has a handful of counts. The rearrangement joins TRBV6-2 or TRBV6-3 to TRBJ2-2; no reliable D call. This CDR3 spans 13 amino acids. V lost 2 bases and J 4 bases, leaving 5 bases between the germline ends. Germline loops: CDR1 MNHEY, CDR2 SVGEGT. CDR3 DNA: TGTGCCAGCAGTTACGCCTTCACCGGGGAGCTGTTTTTT. It translates to CASSYAFTGELFF.

The rearrangement links TRBV4-1 to TRBJ1-2, with D perhaps TRBD1 (6 bases). There are 15 residues in the CDR3. The germline V and J ends were trimmed by 0 bases and 4 bases, with 12 bases remaining between them. CDR1 and CDR2 from the germline V gene are MGHRA and YSYEKL. The DNA of the CDR3 is TGCGCCAGCAGCCAAGATTATGTGGACAGCTATGGCTACACCTTC. This codes for CASSQDYVDSYGYTF.

This clonotype was seen a few times. The CDR3 loop reads CASSQDRQGLGELFF. DNA of the CDR3: TGCGCCAGCAGCCAAGATCGACAGGGACTAGGGGAGCTGTTTTTT. The J gene is TRBJ2-2, the V gene TRBV4-3; the D gene could be TRBD1 or TRBD2 (7 bases each). The germline V gene encodes CDR1 LGHNA and CDR2 YSLEER. V was shortened by 0 bases and J by 8 bases, with 13 bases between the two germline ends. The CDR3 is 15 residues long.